Below, 17 T cell receptor beta chains from the same sample are listed, as sequenced in a study of T cells in Graves' hyperthyroidism and ophthalmopathy (dated by TCRdb to the late 2010s). Library creation used multiplex PCR. These reads were obtained on an Illumina HiSeq 2000. The TCR beta CDR3 regions were amplified from the RNA transcripts. A first-round RT-PCR of the TCR CDR3 used the HTBI primer set with the Qiagen OneStep RT-PCR kit. The raw public reads went through TCRdb reprocessing: fastp at Q25, MiXCR clone calling, in-frame beta chains kept. Rows merge per CDR3 protein into single entries with the most common DNA and genes. The sample table contains around 370,000 distinct CDR3 sequences; only one count was recorded for under 20% of them. The leading ten clones occupy roughly two fifths of the sample. The sequencing input was blood. Source of these receptors: a man aged 18 to 30 with Graves' ophthalmopathy.

The chain employs TRBV5-1 and TRBJ1-2, with TRBD1 as a possible D gene (5 bases). V was cut by 4 bases and J by 7 bases, with 14 bases left in between. Per the germline V gene, CDR1 is SGHRS and CDR2 is YFSETQ. This CDR3 has 13 residues. The CDR3 protein is CASSGSGTTGYTF. The CDR3 bases are TGCGCCAGCAGCGGATCCGGGACCACTGGCTACACCTTC.

This clonotype was seen ten or more times. The junction and the germline gene differ at one end; a read error may be behind it. This rearrangement joins TRBV7-7 to TRBJ1-1; D gene unclear. The length of the CDR3 is 13 residues. Per the germline V gene, CDR1 is SSHAT and CDR2 is FNYEAQ (reference sequence). This CDR3 reads CASSFSKNTEAFF. The CDR3 nucleotides read TGTGCTAGCAGCTTCTCGAAGAACACTGAAGCTTTCTTT.

This clonotype was picked up many times. V is TRBV7-9 and J is TRBJ2-1; 9 bases align to TRBD1. The CDR3 spans 16 residues. The junction had 13 bases not matched to a gene; V was cut back by 5 bases and J by 8 bases. From germline, CDR1 is SEHNR and CDR2 FQNEAQ (reference sequence). The CDR3 nucleotides are TGTGCCAGCAGCGCGGGACAGGGAGAACGGTCCGATGAGCAGTTCTTC. Protein: CASSAGQGERSDEQFF.

In its sample, this clonotype was seen a few times. The chain carries TRBV19 and TRBJ1-5, with 8 bases matching TRBD1. V trimming: 8 bases; J trimming: 7 bases; junction bases outside the gene matches: 10. The V gene's germline CDR1 is LNHDA and CDR2 SQIVND (reference sequence). The CDR3 consists of 14 residues. The CDR3 coding sequence is TGTGCCAGTCGCAAGACAGGGGAAGTGCAGCCCCAGCATTTT. Amino acids: CASRKTGEVQPQHF.

V and J are TRBV7-6 and TRBJ1-6; D gene uncertain. Trimming pared 1 base from V and 0 bases from J, leaving 1 base between. Germline V CDR1 and CDR2: SGHVS, FNYEAQ. The CDR3 has 14 residues. The CDR3 DNA follows: TGTGCCAGCAGCTTAGGCTCCTATAATTCACCCCTCCACTTT. Residues: CASSLGSYNSPLHF. Together with reference TRBV7-6 and TRBJ1-6, the CDR3 gives the full variable domain: GAGVSQSPRYKVTKRGQDVALRCDPISGHVSLYWYRQALGQGPEFLTYFNYEAQQDKSGLPNDRFSAERPEGSISTLTIQRTEQRDSAMYRCASSLGSYNSPLHFGNGTRLTVT.

This clonotype is a singleton in its sample. A junction end diverges from the germline sequence, so it may reflect a read error. The chain's CDR3 is CACSQEKVGGARNEQFF. CDR3 DNA sequence: TGCGCCTGCAGCCAAGAGAAGGTGGGGGGGGCTCGGAATGAGCAGTTCTTC. The rearrangement links TRBV4-1 to TRBJ2-1; D possibly corresponds to TRBD2 (7 bases). The CDR3 is 17 residues long. Germline V lookup: CDR1 MGHRA, CDR2 YSYEKL.

The chain employs TRBV10-3 and TRBJ2-7, with 10 bases fitting TRBD2. Germline loops: CDR1 ENHRY, CDR2 SYGVKD. V was clipped by 5 bases and J by 2 bases; unmatched bases: 6. The CDR3 spans 15 residues. The CDR3, as DNA: TGTGCCATCAGTCCTAGCGGGGGCGCAACCTACGAGCAGTACTTC. This sequence encodes CAISPSGGATYEQYF.

This chain links TRBV4-1 with TRBJ1-2; D is perhaps TRBD1 (5 bases). Per germline, CDR1 MGHRA and CDR2 YSYEKL. The CDR3 runs to 15 residues. V was shortened by 0 bases and J by 7 bases, with 15 bases between the two germline ends. The CDR3: CASSQEGVTWSGYTF. The CDR3 bases are TGCGCCAGCAGCCAAGAAGGGGTCACCTGGAGTGGCTACACCTTC.

This clonotype was detected a few times. A read error is possible here, since a much larger clone lies one base away. The genes are TRBV20-1 and TRBJ2-7, with D hard to call. The CDR3 loop spans 14 amino acids. The V end was cut by 0 bases, the J end by 5 bases, with 14 bases between. Germline CDR1 DFQATT, CDR2 SNEGSKA (reference sequence). The DNA of the CDR3 is TGCAGTGCTAGAGATTTGGCTCAGTCCCACGAGCAGTACTTC. This encodes CSARDLAQSHEQYF.

This clonotype occurred many times. The rearrangement joins TRBV6-5 to TRBJ2-2; no clear D gene. Per the germline V gene, CDR1 is MNHEY and CDR2 is SVGAGI. This CDR3 is built from 13 residues. V gave up 2 bases and J gave up 3 bases, with 4 bases separating them. As DNA, the CDR3 is TGTGCCAGCAGTTACGGGGACACCGGGGAGCTGTTTTTT. It is translated as CASSYGDTGELFF.

This clonotype has a count of ten or more. The rearrangement joins TRBV5-1 to TRBJ2-1, with TRBD2 matching over 8 bases. Germline loops: CDR1 SGHRS, CDR2 YFSETQ. The CDR3 has 20 amino acids. After removal of 2 bases from V and 5 bases from J, the junction contained 21 bases not matched to a gene. The CDR3 region is CASSFQGRASRGSGNNEQFF. Written as DNA, the CDR3 is TGCGCCAGCAGCTTCCAGGGTAGGGCTTCGCGGGGTAGCGGGAACAATGAGCAGTTCTTC.

This clonotype has only a few counts. The chain is built from TRBV6-5 and TRBJ2-1; TRBD2 agrees at 11 bases. This CDR3 is built from 17 residues. CDR1 is MNHEY, CDR2 SVGAGI, per germline. Losses at the gene ends were 2 bases for V and 9 bases for J; bases not matched to a gene: 12. The CDR3 DNA is TGTGCCAGCAGTTACCAACGGCCTAGCGGGGGGCGGGGTGAGCAGTTCTTC. Its protein is CASSYQRPSGGRGEQFF.

This clonotype was recorded many times. The chain links TRBV3-1 to TRBJ2-5; D might be TRBD1 (6 bases). The germline CDR1 and CDR2 sequences are LGHDT and YNNKEL (reference sequence). The CDR3 spans 15 residues. Trimming shortened V by 1 base and J by 3 bases, and 12 bases separated the two germline ends. The CDR3 sequence is CASSQALTGKETQYF. The DNA for the CDR3 is TGTGCCAGCAGCCAAGCCCTAACAGGGAAAGAGACCCAGTACTTC.

In this sample, this clonotype turned up many times. J is TRBJ1-2 and V is TRBV27; D ambiguous. With 5 bases removed from V and 4 bases from J, the gap between germline ends came to 14 bases. The CDR3 is 14 amino acids. Germline CDR1 is MNHEY and CDR2 is SMNVEV (reference sequence). The CDR3 spells CASSPRTAIYGYTF. The CDR3 DNA sequence: TGTGCCAGCAGTCCCAGGACGGCCATCTATGGCTACACCTTC.

This clonotype was found a few times. The chain carries TRBV12-3 or TRBV12-4 and TRBJ2-2; 10 bases match TRBD2. The CDR3 consists of 16 residues. The trim removed 3 bases at V and 4 bases at J, leaving 5 bases unmatched. CDR3 nucleotide sequence: TGTGCCAGCAGTTTGAATAGCGGGGGGTCCACCGGGGAGCTGTTTTTT. Translating gives CASSLNSGGSTGELFF.

The chain carries TRBV7-9 and TRBJ2-5, with TRBD2 identical over 11 bases. CDR1 SEHNR and CDR2 FQNEAQ come from the germline V gene (reference sequence). This CDR3 comprises 17 residues. V trimming: 6 bases; J trimming: 5 bases; junction bases outside the gene matches: 14. The CDR3: CASSRDSSGGPRETQYF. The CDR3 DNA follows: TGTGCCAGCAGTCGGGACTCTAGCGGGGGGCCGAGGGAGACCCAGTACTTC.

V gene TRBV7-2 combines with J gene TRBJ2-5; TRBD2 matches 9 bases. V was pared by 0 bases and J by 4 bases, with 3 bases of the junction left unmatched. CDR1 and CDR2 (germline): SGHTA, FQGNSA. The CDR3 loop spans 15 amino acids. CDR3 DNA sequence: TGTGCCAGCAGCTTAGCAATGGGACTAGCAGAGACCCAGTACTTC. Its protein product is CASSLAMGLAETQYF.